These 20 T cell receptor beta chains were sequenced from one sample in a study of T cells in Graves' hyperthyroidism and ophthalmopathy. The TCR beta CDR3 regions underwent amplification using RNA transcripts as the source. In the first-round RT-PCR of the TCR CDR3, the HTBI primer set was used. TCRdb processed the multiplex PCR reads anew with MiXCR; each CDR3 protein has one entry. The table lists around 620,000 distinct CDR3 sequences, around 15% of them singletons. The sample consisted of blood. The receptors were gathered from a woman in her 30s with Graves' hyperthyroidism.

Ten or more counts support this clonotype. The chain is built from TRBV3-1 and TRBJ2-7; the D call may be TRBD1 or TRBD2 (5 bases each). The V gene's germline CDR1 is LGHDT and CDR2 YNNKEL (reference sequence). The CDR3 is 14 amino acids. V was pared by 5 bases and J by 2 bases, with 13 bases between. This CDR3 is CASSVRDGPYEQYF. The CDR3 nucleotides are TGTGCCAGCAGCGTCCGGGACGGTCCCTACGAGCAGTACTTC.

There are a few counts of this clonotype. This chain uses TRBV27 with TRBJ1-1, with TRBD1 matching 8 bases. The V gene's germline CDR1 is MNHEY and CDR2 SMNVEV (reference sequence). The ends lost 7 bases at V and 4 bases at J; junction bases unmatched: 8. This CDR3 has 14 residues. The CDR3 DNA is TGTGCCAGCACCCCTAACACAGGGGGCACTGAAGCTTTCTTT. This sequence encodes CASTPNTGGTEAFF.

V gene TRBV5-1 combines with J gene TRBJ2-7; TRBD2 might be the D (5 bases). V was clipped by 4 bases and J by 3 bases, with 14 bases between them. Germline loops: CDR1 SGHRS, CDR2 YFSETQ. CDR3 length equals 14 residues. This chain's CDR3 is CASSPGGRFYEQYF. CDR3 coding DNA: TGCGCCAGCAGCCCCGGAGGACGTTTCTACGAGCAGTACTTC.

V usage is TRBV7-2 and J usage is TRBJ1-4; TRBD1 might be the D (6 bases). The CDR3 extends over 14 amino acids. The germline gives CDR1 SGHTA, CDR2 FQGNSA. Between the trimmed V and J ends, which lost 5 bases and 7 bases, there was a span of 14 bases. CDR3 nucleotide sequence: TGTGCCAGCAGCCGGGGCAGGGGAGGTGAAAAACTGTTTTTT. This codes for CASSRGRGGEKLFF.

The table lists this clonotype with a few counts. Here the CDR3 DNA reads TGTGCCAGCAGCTTACCATTGGGCACAACTAATGAAAAACTGTTTTTT. It is translated as CASSLPLGTTNEKLFF. The V gene is TRBV7-8, the J gene TRBJ1-4; D is ambiguous. The germline CDR1 and CDR2 sequences are SGHVS and FQNEAQ. V was shortened by 2 bases and J by 0 bases, with 10 bases between the two germline ends. The CDR3 spans 16 residues.

This clonotype was counted many times. This sequence joins TRBV18 and TRBJ1-1; 9 positions match TRBD1. The CDR3 extends over 15 amino acids. J gave up 3 bases and V 4 bases, and 6 bases lay outside the gene matches. The germline V gene has CDR1 KGHSH and CDR2 LQKENI. The CDR3 here is CASSLGQGGHTEAFF. The DNA of the CDR3 is TGTGCCAGCTCACTGGGACAGGGAGGTCACACTGAAGCTTTCTTT.

This clonotype appeared many times. This sequence joins TRBV24-1 and TRBJ1-1; D perhaps matches TRBD1 (5 bases). Germline V gene data show CDR1 as KGHDR and CDR2 as SFDVKD. V lost 7 bases, J lost 2 bases, and 7 bases lay in between. The CDR3 runs 12 residues. In DNA form, the CDR3 reads TGTGCCACCAGGGGACTAAACACTGAAGCTTTCTTT. It yields the protein CATRGLNTEAFF.

This clonotype was recorded at least ten times. This rearrangement joins TRBV7-3 to TRBJ2-3, with D possibly matching TRBD1 (5 bases). Trimming pared 2 bases from V and 6 bases from J, leaving 15 bases between. This CDR3 region has 15 residues. CDR1 and CDR2 from the germline V gene are SGHTA and FQGTGA. The CDR3 DNA sequence: TGTGCCAGCAGCTTACAGGGTGGTCGAGGCGATACGCAGTATTTT. Translated: CASSLQGGRGDTQYF. Full variable domain (outside the CDR3, taken from reference TRBV7-3 and TRBJ2-3): GAGVSQTPSNKVTEKGKYVELRCDPISGHTALYWYRQSLGQGPEFLIYFQGTGAADDSGLPNDRFFAVRPEGSVSTLKIQRTERGDSAVYLCASSLQGGRGDTQYFGPGTRLTVL.

This clonotype appeared a few times. The V and J genes are TRBV6-4 and TRBJ2-3; 7 bases match TRBD2. CDR3 size: 14 residues. Germline-derived CDR1 and CDR2 are MRHNA and SNTAGT. With 4 bases clipped from V and 4 bases from J, the junction kept 5 bases outside the gene matches. The CDR3: CASSGEGESDTQYF. The CDR3 coding sequence is TGTGCCAGCAGTGGGGAGGGTGAATCAGATACGCAGTATTTT.

The sample holds many counts of this clonotype. The chain joins TRBV3-1 to TRBJ2-1; 9 bases map to TRBD1. Germline loops: CDR1 LGHDT, CDR2 YNNKEL (reference sequence). The CDR3 spans 14 residues. V shed 4 bases, J shed 9 bases, and the junction held 7 bases outside the gene matches. The DNA for the CDR3 is TGTGCCAGCAGCCGGGACAGGGTATATAGTGAGCAGTTCTTC. This encodes CASSRDRVYSEQFF.

This clonotype was recorded many times. V usage is TRBV7-2 and J usage is TRBJ2-1; 7 bases match TRBD1. The CDR3 totals 15 residues. Germline CDR1 reads SGHTA; CDR2 reads FQGNSA. V trimming: 2 bases; J trimming: 6 bases; junction bases outside the gene matches: 7. CDR3 region: CASSLYGQAPNEQFF. CDR3 coding DNA: TGTGCCAGCAGCTTATATGGACAGGCACCCAATGAGCAGTTCTTC.

This clonotype has a count of ten or more. CDR3 protein: CSALGWALAGTETQYF. CDR3 sequence (DNA): TGCAGCGCCCTTGGGTGGGCCCTAGCGGGAACAGAGACCCAGTACTTC. The rearrangement joins TRBV29-1 to TRBJ2-5; 9 bases map to TRBD2. This CDR3 region has 16 residues. The V and J ends lost 7 bases and 4 bases, in that order; junction bases with no gene match: 16. Germline CDR1 reads SQVTM; CDR2 reads ANQGSEA.

In this sample, this clonotype turned up many times. The V call is TRBV27, the J call TRBJ2-5; 14 nucleotides line up with TRBD2. The CDR3 has 16 amino acids. V gave up 6 bases and J gave up 7 bases; unmatched junction bases: 10. The germline gives CDR1 MNHEY, CDR2 SMNVEV (reference sequence). The CDR3 region is CASSRLAGGGFATQYF. The DNA for the CDR3 is TGTGCCAGCAGCCGACTAGCGGGAGGGGGTTTCGCGACCCAGTACTTC.

The sample holds many counts of this clonotype. This chain joins TRBV6-1 and TRBJ1-5; 7 bases align to TRBD1. The ends lost 6 bases at V and 6 bases at J; junction bases unmatched: 8. CDR1 MNHNS and CDR2 SASEGT come from the germline V gene. The CDR3 is made up of 14 amino acids. The DNA for the CDR3 is TGTGCCAGCAGCTTGACAGGGACGGGTCAGCCCCAGCATTTT. Translating gives CASSLTGTGQPQHF.

The V and J genes are TRBV3-1 and TRBJ2-7; D possibly corresponds to TRBD1 (5 bases). The CDR3 sequence is 13 residues long. Germline lookup yields CDR1 LGHDT and CDR2 YNNKEL (reference sequence). V lost 1 base and J lost 4, with 8 bases in between. The CDR3 reads CASSQGQIYEQYF. The DNA of the CDR3 is TGTGCCAGCAGCCAAGGACAGATTTACGAGCAGTACTTC.

This clonotype was observed a handful of times. The chain joins TRBV27 to TRBJ2-7; D possibly corresponds to TRBD2 (6 bases). Germline CDR1 and CDR2: MNHEY and SMNVEV (reference sequence). V was clipped by 6 bases and J by 5 bases, with 23 bases between them. CDR3 length equals 16 residues. The CDR3 region is CASSPRRAGRLHEQYF. In DNA form, the CDR3 reads TGTGCCAGCAGCCCCCGTAGGGCGGGACGTTTACACGAGCAGTACTTC.

This clonotype has a count of ten or more. The chain's CDR3 is CASSYGLAGVVYNEQFF. The CDR3 nucleotides read TGTGCCAGCAGCTATGGACTAGCGGGAGTTGTTTACAATGAGCAGTTCTTC. This chain joins TRBV27 and TRBJ2-1, with 13 bases that match TRBD2. The junction had 9 bases not matched to a gene; V was cut back by 6 bases and J by 4 bases. Germline CDR1 is MNHEY and CDR2 is SMNVEV (reference sequence). This CDR3 has 17 residues.

This clonotype turned up a few times. V is TRBV7-9 and J is TRBJ2-5; D unclear. V was pared by 4 bases and J by 2 bases, with 11 bases between. Germline assignment: CDR1 SEHNR and CDR2 FQNEAQ (reference sequence). The CDR3 is made up of 14 amino acids. The CDR3 spells CASSSLSPQETQYF. The DNA for the CDR3 is TGTGCCAGCAGCTCTCTCTCACCGCAAGAGACCCAGTACTTC.

The table lists this clonotype with many counts. J is TRBJ2-3 and V is TRBV6-6; D may be TRBD2 (7 bases). CDR1 is MNHNY, CDR2 SVGAGI, per germline (reference sequence). The germline V and J ends were trimmed by 1 base and 4 bases, with 12 bases remaining between them. This CDR3 is 15 amino acids long. CDR3 residues: CASSYLGGQADTQYF. CDR3 DNA sequence: TGTGCCAGCAGTTACTTGGGGGGGCAGGCAGATACGCAGTATTTT.

This chain joins TRBV12-3 or TRBV12-4 and TRBJ2-3; 11 nucleotides line up with TRBD2. The CDR3 is made up of 16 amino acids. The ends lost 8 bases at V and 1 base at J; junction bases unmatched: 8. DNA for the CDR3: TGTGCCAGCGTCTCCTATAGCGGGAGGGGCACAGATACGCAGTATTTT. Translated: CASVSYSGRGTDTQYF.